A selection of T cell receptor beta chains follows, all from one sample in a study of early T cells in non-severe SARS-CoV-2 infection. TCRdb itself ran the 5' RACE reads through MiXCR, one entry per CDR3 protein. The table shows roughly 50,000 distinct CDR3 sequences, with about 10% occurring only once. What was sequenced was whole blood. The receptors were gathered from an adult who was a healthcare worker with PCR-confirmed SARS-CoV-2 infection or an uninfected control (not recorded which). Each CDR3 is given with its conserved first and last residue. Each record gives: V gene, J gene, clone size, D gene, CDR3 protein, CDR3 DNA. The D gene is left open where the match is weak. Clone size is shown for a subset of rows, as once, few, many or a class of expanded clone.

V: TRBV3-1
J: TRBJ2-7
size: .
D: .
CDR3: CASSQDQGYYEQYF
DNA: TGTGCCAGCAGCCAAGACCAGGGTTATTACGAGCAGTACTTC

V: TRBV7-6
J: TRBJ2-2
size: .
D: .
CDR3: CASSLGGGIATGELFF
DNA: TGTGCCAGCAGCTTAGGTGGGGGAATCGCTACCGGGGAGCTGTTTTTT

V: TRBV3-1
J: TRBJ2-7
size: many
D: .
CDR3: CASSDGAGYEQYF
DNA: TGTGCCAGCAGCGACGGGGCCGGGTACGAGCAGTACTTC

V: TRBV4-2
J: TRBJ2-7
size: many
D: TRBD2
CDR3: CASSQDSGSGSYEQYF
DNA: TGTGCCAGCAGCCAAGACAGCGGGAGTGGATCCTACGAGCAGTACTTC

V: TRBV4-1
J: TRBJ1-5
size: many
D: .
CDR3: CASSQSSGVRQPQHF
DNA: TGCGCCAGCAGCCAATCATCAGGGGTCAGACAGCCCCAGCATTTT

V: TRBV9
J: TRBJ1-4
size: .
D: .
CDR3: CASSVGGSEKLFF
DNA: TGTGCCAGCAGCGTAGGGGGAAGTGAAAAACTGTTTTTT

V: TRBV6-5
J: TRBJ2-1
size: many
D: .
CDR3: CASSFLPPSLSYNEQFF
DNA: TGTGCCAGCAGCTTCCTCCCCCCATCCCTCTCCTACAATGAGCAGTTCTTC

V: TRBV7-6
J: TRBJ2-1
size: many
D: .
CDR3: CASSLWSSYNEQFF
DNA: TGTGCCAGCAGCTTATGGAGCTCCTACAATGAGCAGTTCTTC

V: TRBV4-1
J: TRBJ2-7
size: few
D: .
CDR3: CASGRGYSYEQYF
DNA: TGCGCCAGCGGGCGGGGTTACTCCTACGAGCAGTACTTC

V: TRBV28
J: TRBJ2-7
size: many
D: TRBD1
CDR3: CASSIPGQGLGQYF
DNA: TGTGCCAGCAGTATTCCCGGACAGGGGTTGGGGCAGTACTTC

V: TRBV27
J: TRBJ1-6
size: .
D: .
CDR3: CASSLKGSHNSPLHF
DNA: TGTGCCAGCAGTTTAAAGGGATCCCATAATTCACCCCTCCACTTT

V: TRBV7-9
J: TRBJ1-1
size: few
D: TRBD1
CDR3: CASSQQGAVTEAFF
DNA: TGTGCCAGCAGCCAACAGGGGGCTGTCACTGAAGCTTTCTTT

V: TRBV9
J: TRBJ2-2
size: .
D: TRBD2
CDR3: CASSKGTSSGELFF
DNA: TGTGCCAGCAGCAAGGGGACTAGCAGCGGGGAGCTGTTTTTT

V: TRBV6-1
J: TRBJ2-3
size: .
D: .
CDR3: CASRNPGDRRDTQYF
DNA: TGTGCCAGCAGGAACCCAGGCGACCGGAGGGATACGCAGTATTTT

V: TRBV10-3
J: TRBJ2-1
size: many
D: TRBD2
CDR3: CAISAGTSGRLDEQFF
DNA: TGTGCCATCAGTGCTGGGACTAGCGGGAGGTTGGATGAGCAGTTCTTC

V: TRBV7-6
J: TRBJ2-7
size: .
D: .
CDR3: CASSLGGLLTYEQYF
DNA: TGTGCCAGCAGCCTAGGCGGACTACTAACCTACGAGCAGTACTTC

V: TRBV7-2
J: TRBJ2-1
size: few
D: TRBD2
CDR3: CASSSGMASYNEQFF
DNA: TGTGCCAGCAGTAGCGGGATGGCCTCCTACAATGAGCAGTTCTTC

V: TRBV6-2/TRBV6-3
J: TRBJ2-5
size: many
D: .
CDR3: CASSYRGYETQYF
DNA: TGTGCCAGCAGTTACAGAGGGTACGAGACCCAGTACTTC

V: TRBV29-1
J: TRBJ1-3
size: many
D: .
CDR3: CSVEEGASGNTIYF
DNA: TGCAGCGTTGAAGAGGGGGCCTCTGGAAACACCATATATTTT

V: TRBV30
J: TRBJ2-1
size: .
D: TRBD2
CDR3: CAWTMTGGPFEQFF
DNA: TGTGCCTGGACAATGACGGGAGGGCCTTTTGAGCAGTTCTTC

V: TRBV7-9
J: TRBJ1-2
size: .
D: .
CDR3: CASSSDRGYTF
DNA: TGTGCCAGCAGCTCAGATCGTGGCTACACCTTC

V: TRBV7-6
J: TRBJ2-7
size: many
D: .
CDR3: CASSSPQSGANEQYF
DNA: TGTGCCAGCAGCTCGCCCCAGTCAGGGGCCAACGAGCAGTACTTC

V: TRBV28
J: TRBJ1-3
size: many
D: TRBD1
CDR3: CASTYGTGRGNTIYF
DNA: TGTGCCAGCACCTACGGGACAGGTCGAGGGAACACCATATATTTT

V: TRBV12-3/TRBV12-4
J: TRBJ2-5
size: many
D: .
CDR3: CASSRDRTQETQYF
DNA: TGTGCCAGCAGTCGTGACAGGACTCAAGAGACCCAGTACTTC

V: TRBV7-2
J: TRBJ2-3
size: many
D: .
CDR3: CASSPLQDTQYF
DNA: TGTGCCAGCAGCCCACTCCAAGATACGCAGTATTTT

V: TRBV7-8
J: TRBJ2-3
size: many
D: TRBD1
CDR3: CASSWGTASTDTQYF
DNA: TGTGCCAGCAGCTGGGGGACAGCTAGCACAGATACGCAGTATTTT

V: TRBV7-4
J: TRBJ2-5
size: few
D: .
CDR3: CASSPHRTETQYF
DNA: TGTGCCAGCAGCCCCCACAGGACAGAGACCCAGTACTTC

V: TRBV20-1
J: TRBJ1-2
size: .
D: .
CDR3: CSARVRDGFYGYTF
DNA: TGCAGTGCTAGAGTAAGAGACGGATTCTATGGCTACACCTTC

V: TRBV18
J: TRBJ2-7
size: .
D: TRBD2
CDR3: CASSPRLAGQYEQYF
DNA: TGTGCCAGCTCACCACGGTTAGCGGGACAATACGAGCAGTACTTC

V: TRBV19
J: TRBJ2-1
size: .
D: .
CDR3: CASSILGLARSTPSYNEQFF
DNA: TGTGCCAGTAGTATATTAGGGCTAGCGAGATCTACTCCCTCCTACAATGAGCAGTTCTTC

V: TRBV7-9
J: TRBJ1-2
size: many
D: .
CDR3: CASSLEGTGYTF
DNA: TGTGCCAGCAGCTTAGAGGGCACCGGCTACACCTTC

V: TRBV10-3
J: TRBJ2-5
size: many
D: .
CDR3: CAISESGGREETQYF
DNA: TGTGCCATCAGTGAGAGCGGTGGTAGAGAAGAGACCCAGTACTTC

V: TRBV28
J: TRBJ2-7
size: many
D: TRBD2
CDR3: CASIPRLAHEQYF
DNA: TGTGCCAGCATTCCACGACTAGCTCACGAGCAGTACTTC

V: TRBV5-5
J: TRBJ1-1
size: many
D: .
CDR3: CASSWSSQGTEAFF
DNA: TGTGCCAGCAGCTGGAGCTCCCAGGGCACTGAAGCTTTCTTT

V: TRBV6-5
J: TRBJ1-6
size: many
D: TRBD1
CDR3: CASSRPRGRGNSPLHF
DNA: TGTGCCAGCAGTCGCCCCAGGGGGCGAGGAAATTCACCCCTCCACTTT

V: TRBV29-1
J: TRBJ2-2
size: few
D: .
CDR3: CSCNTGTPNTGELFF
DNA: TGCAGCTGTAATACCGGGACGCCGAACACCGGGGAGCTGTTTTTT

V: TRBV6-1
J: TRBJ1-3
size: many
D: TRBD1
CDR3: CASMVDRASGNTIYF
DNA: TGTGCCAGCATGGTCGACAGGGCCTCTGGAAACACCATATATTTT

V: TRBV14
J: TRBJ1-1
size: medium-sized
D: .
CDR3: CASSLMGLSSEAFF
DNA: TGTGCCAGCAGCCTAATGGGGTTGAGTTCTGAAGCTTTCTTT

V: TRBV30
J: TRBJ2-7
size: few
D: .
CDR3: CAWSGLESGYEQYF
DNA: TGTGCCTGGAGTGGACTAGAAAGCGGGTACGAGCAGTACTTC

V: TRBV11-2
J: TRBJ2-5
size: many
D: .
CDR3: CASSFSRWQSQTQYF
DNA: TGTGCCAGCAGCTTCTCTCGGTGGCAGTCCCAGACCCAGTACTTC

V: TRBV5-1
J: TRBJ2-1
size: medium-sized
D: TRBD2
CDR3: CASSLEVAGQPEQFF
DNA: TGCGCCAGCAGCTTGGAGGTAGCGGGACAACCTGAGCAGTTCTTC

V: TRBV29-1
J: TRBJ2-3
size: many
D: TRBD2
CDR3: CSVEGREADTQYF
DNA: TGCAGCGTTGAAGGGCGGGAGGCAGATACGCAGTATTTT

V: TRBV20-1
J: TRBJ2-3
size: many
D: TRBD2
CDR3: CSAGADSGRASDTQYF
DNA: TGCAGTGCTGGGGCGGATAGCGGGAGGGCCAGCGATACGCAGTATTTT

V: TRBV5-6
J: TRBJ1-1
size: many
D: .
CDR3: CASSLVVFTEAFF
DNA: TGTGCCAGCAGCTTGGTAGTCTTCACTGAAGCTTTCTTT

V: TRBV6-6
J: TRBJ1-4
size: .
D: TRBD1
CDR3: CASSSYRGNEKLFF
DNA: TGTGCCAGCAGTTCCTACAGGGGAAATGAAAAACTGTTTTTT

V: TRBV20-1
J: TRBJ2-2
size: many
D: TRBD2
CDR3: CSARAGASGNTGELFF
DNA: TGCAGTGCTAGAGCCGGGGCTAGCGGGAACACCGGGGAGCTGTTTTTT

V: TRBV20-1
J: TRBJ2-5
size: few
D: .
CDR3: CSATSVQETQYF
DNA: TGCAGTGCTACTTCAGTACAAGAGACCCAGTACTTC

V: TRBV28
J: TRBJ2-1
size: few
D: TRBD1
CDR3: CASSPLRTGPLGDNEQFF
DNA: TGTGCCAGCAGTCCCCTGAGGACAGGCCCTCTGGGGGACAATGAGCAGTTCTTC

V: TRBV5-1
J: TRBJ2-1
size: many
D: TRBD2
CDR3: CASSLAIAGGNEQFF
DNA: TGCGCCAGCAGCTTGGCAATAGCGGGAGGAAATGAGCAGTTCTTC

V: TRBV4-2
J: TRBJ1-3
size: many
D: .
CDR3: CASSPMEGSENTIYF
DNA: TGTGCCAGCAGCCCCATGGAGGGCTCTGAAAACACCATATATTTT

V: TRBV10-3
J: TRBJ2-7
size: many
D: .
CDR3: CAISEGGGSVSSYEQYF
DNA: TGTGCCATCAGTGAGGGAGGAGGGTCGGTTAGCTCCTACGAGCAGTACTTC

V: TRBV6-5
J: TRBJ2-7
size: .
D: .
CDR3: CASTPLWGSSYEQCF
DNA: TGTGCCAGCACGCCACTGTGGGGCAGCTCCTACGAGCAGTGCTTC

V: TRBV6-5
J: TRBJ1-5
size: few
D: TRBD1
CDR3: CASSPAGTGNNQPQHF
DNA: TGTGCCAGCAGCCCCGCCGGGACAGGGAACAATCAGCCCCAGCATTTT

V: TRBV25-1
J: TRBJ1-4
size: few
D: TRBD1
CDR3: CASSDSDRGNEKLFF
DNA: TGTGCCAGCAGTGATTCAGACAGGGGGAATGAAAAACTGTTTTTT

V: TRBV5-4
J: TRBJ1-1
size: many
D: .
CDR3: CASSLSRTGNTEAFF
DNA: TGTGCCAGCAGCTTGAGTAGGACCGGGAACACTGAAGCTTTCTTT

V: TRBV19
J: TRBJ2-2
size: few
D: TRBD1
CDR3: CASRGSTGTGELFF
DNA: TGTGCCAGTAGGGGATCGACAGGGACCGGGGAGCTGTTTTTT

V: TRBV28
J: TRBJ2-1
size: many
D: .
CDR3: CASSLRARNEQFF
DNA: TGTGCCAGCAGTTTAAGGGCGCGCAATGAGCAGTTCTTC

V: TRBV28
J: TRBJ1-3
size: .
D: .
CDR3: CASQGNTIYF
DNA: TGTGCCAGTCAAGGAAACACCATATATTTT

V: TRBV28
J: TRBJ1-1
size: few
D: TRBD1
CDR3: CASSSPVPGGTEAFF
DNA: TGTGCCAGCAGTTCCCCGGTCCCAGGGGGCACTGAAGCTTTCTTT